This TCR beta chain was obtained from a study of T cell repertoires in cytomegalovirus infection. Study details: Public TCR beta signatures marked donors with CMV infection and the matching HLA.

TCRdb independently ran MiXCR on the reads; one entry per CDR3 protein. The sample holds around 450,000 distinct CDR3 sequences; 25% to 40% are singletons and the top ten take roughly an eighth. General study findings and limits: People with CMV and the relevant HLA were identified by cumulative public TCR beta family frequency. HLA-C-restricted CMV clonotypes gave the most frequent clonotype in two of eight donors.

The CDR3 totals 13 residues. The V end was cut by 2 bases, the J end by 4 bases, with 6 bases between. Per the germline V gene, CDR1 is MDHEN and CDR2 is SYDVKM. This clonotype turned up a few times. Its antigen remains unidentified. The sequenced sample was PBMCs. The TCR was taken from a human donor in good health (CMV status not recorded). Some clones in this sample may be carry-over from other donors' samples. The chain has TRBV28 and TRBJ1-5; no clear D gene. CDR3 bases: TGTGCCAGCAGTTTAAACTTTAATCAGCCCCAGCATTTT. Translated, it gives CASSLNFNQPQHF. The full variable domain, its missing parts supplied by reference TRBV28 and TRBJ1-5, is DVKVTQSSRYLVKRTGEKVFLECVQDMDHENMFWYRQDPGLGLRLIYFSYDVKMKEKGDIPEGYSVSREKKERFSLILESASTNQTSMYLCASSLNFNQPQHFGDGTRLSIL.